A single sample gave rise to the 21 T cell receptor beta chains below, sequenced in a study of blood T cell repertoires in COVID-19. Data came from immunoSEQ multiplex PCR; TCRdb stores just in-frame clones and leaves some out. This repertoire shows about 270,000 clones, 75% to 90% found once; its top ten account for about 4%. Specimen: PBMCs or T cells enriched from blood (not recorded which). The receptors come from a woman between 25 and 40 years old with acute COVID-19.

Regarding this clone: A read error may account for a junction end that differs from germline. The chain recombines TRBV7-7 with TRBJ2-1; 8 bases are a match to TRBD2. The CDR3 is 15 amino acids. CDR1 and CDR2 (germline): SSHAT, FNYEAQ (reference sequence). CDR3 sequence: CASSLGLAGPNEQFF. In DNA, the CDR3 is TGTGCTAGCAGCTTAGGGCTAGCGGGCCCCAATGAGCAGTTCTTC.

This chain uses TRBV7-9 with TRBJ2-7; possible D gene TRBD2, 6 bases. The V end lost 0 bases, the J end lost 11 bases, and 14 bases lay between the germline ends. The CDR3 is 13 residues long. Looked up from germline, CDR1 is SEHNR and CDR2 is FQNEAQ (reference sequence). CDR3 amino acids: CASSLAVGGVKYF. The CDR3 DNA sequence: TGTGCCAGCAGCTTAGCGGTGGGGGGTGTAAAGTACTTC.

The chain carries TRBV19 and TRBJ1-4; the D gene is possibly TRBD1 (5 bases). Germline V gene data show CDR1 as LNHDA and CDR2 as SQIVND (reference sequence). CDR3 length: 15 amino acids. V was trimmed by 1 base and J by 8 bases, leaving 14 bases between them. CDR3 region: CASSIAQGQEEKLFF. For the CDR3, the DNA is TGTGCCAGTAGTATAGCCCAGGGTCAGGAAGAAAAACTGTTTTTT. The whole variable domain, remainder taken from reference TRBV19 and TRBJ1-4, is DGGITQSPKYLFRKEGQNVTLSCEQNLNHDAMYWYRQDPGQGLRLIYYSQIVNDFQKGDIAEGYSVSREKKESFPLTVTSAQKNPTAFYLCASSIAQGQEEKLFFGSGTQLSVL.

This chain connects TRBV4-1 to TRBJ1-4, with 8 positions matching TRBD1. The V segment lost 4 bases and the J segment 4 bases; nucleotides outside the gene matches: 5. The CDR3 is 15 residues long. The V gene's germline CDR1 is MGHRA and CDR2 YSYEKL. This CDR3 is CASSPGQGYNEKLFF. Here the CDR3 DNA reads TGCGCCAGCAGCCCCGGACAGGGATATAATGAAAAACTGTTTTTT.

The CDR3 bases are TGTGCCAGCAGTTTACCGGGACAGAGCTCCTACGAGCAGTACTTC. Translated: CASSLPGQSSYEQYF. This sequence joins TRBV28 and TRBJ2-7, with TRBD1 matching over 7 bases. V shed 2 bases, J shed 0 bases, and the junction held 4 bases outside the gene matches. Germline V gene sequence: CDR1 MDHEN, CDR2 SYDVKM. This CDR3 region has 15 residues.

The chain recombines TRBV4-3 with TRBJ2-7, with 12 bases identical to TRBD1. V trimming: 4 bases; J trimming: 5 bases; junction bases outside the gene matches: 6. The CDR3 is 15 amino acids. CDR1 and CDR2 (germline): LGHNA, YSLEER. The CDR3 coding sequence is TGCGCCAGCAGCCCCCGGGACAGGGGGCACCACGAGCAGTACTTC. Amino acids: CASSPRDRGHHEQYF.

V gene TRBV2 combines with J gene TRBJ1-4; D not resolved. This CDR3 region has 15 residues. Germline V gene data show CDR1 as SNHLY and CDR2 as FYNNEI. Trimming pared 4 bases from V and 8 bases from J, leaving 17 bases between. CDR3 nucleotide sequence: TGTGCCAGCAGTGCGGAGAACGCACGGGAGGAAAAACTGTTTTTT. It encodes CASSAENAREEKLFF.

J is TRBJ2-1 and V is TRBV4-1; a weak D match, TRBD1 (6 bases). Germline V gives CDR1 MGHRA, CDR2 YSYEKL. This CDR3 comprises 17 residues. V lost 1 base to trimming and J lost 1 base, with 14 bases between them. DNA of the CDR3: TGCGCCAGCAGCCAAGTTACAGGGTCATCGTCCTACAATGAGCAGTTCTTC. Its translation is CASSQVTGSSSYNEQFF.

This CDR3 is CASTSEEGTGELFF. The CDR3 DNA sequence: TGTGCCAGCACCTCCGAAGAGGGCACCGGGGAGCTGTTTTTT. The chain uses TRBV2 and TRBJ2-2; possibly TRBD2 for D (5 bases). CDR1 is SNHLY and CDR2 is FYNNEI in the germline V gene. Trimming left V 7 bases short and J 4 bases short, with 13 bases between. The CDR3 loop spans 14 amino acids.

DNA for the CDR3: TGTGCCAGCAACCTAGCGGGAGGAGGGGCAGATACGCAGTATTTT. Encoded protein: CASNLAGGGADTQYF. This chain links TRBV7-2 with TRBJ2-3, with 11 bases fitting TRBD2. The CDR3 has 15 residues. With V trimmed by 7 bases and J by 4 bases, 7 bases remained unmatched. Looked up from germline, CDR1 is SGHTA and CDR2 is FQGNSA.

The chain joins TRBV7-9 to TRBJ1-2, with 7 bases aligning to TRBD1. V trimming: 5 bases; J trimming: 3 bases; junction bases outside the gene matches: 6. This CDR3 comprises 14 residues. Per the germline V gene, CDR1 is SEHNR and CDR2 is FQNEAQ (reference sequence). CDR3 sequence: CASSLGQNDYGYTF. CDR3 in DNA: TGTGCCAGCAGCCTGGGACAGAACGACTATGGCTACACCTTC.

This chain links TRBV5-1 with TRBJ2-3; a weak D match, TRBD2 (6 bases). CDR1 SGHRS and CDR2 YFSETQ come from the germline V gene. V was pared by 0 bases and J by 0 bases, with 11 bases between. The CDR3 has 16 residues. CDR3: CASSLGRDASTDTQYF. The CDR3 DNA follows: TGCGCCAGCAGCTTGGGGCGGGATGCTAGCACAGATACGCAGTATTTT.

J is TRBJ2-1 and V is TRBV6-5; 10 bases line up with TRBD1. J was trimmed by 8 bases and V by 2 bases; bases with no gene match: 3. Per germline, CDR1 MNHEY and CDR2 SVGAGI. The CDR3 consists of 14 residues. As DNA, the CDR3 is TGTGCCAGCAGTTACGGGGGACAGGGGCATGAGCAGTTCTTC. This sequence encodes CASSYGGQGHEQFF.

V is TRBV7-8 and J is TRBJ2-7, with 9 bases aligning to TRBD2. Germline trimming cut 5 bases from V and 5 bases from J; bases unmatched to any gene: 13. CDR3 length equals 16 residues. Germline assignment: CDR1 SGHVS and CDR2 FQNEAQ. This CDR3 is CASSPSLAGNPHEQYF. DNA for the CDR3: TGTGCCAGCAGCCCCTCGCTAGCGGGAAATCCCCACGAGCAGTACTTC. Full variable domain (rest looked up from reference TRBV7-8 and TRBJ2-7): GAGVSQSPRYKVAKRGQDVALRCDPISGHVSLFWYQQALGQGPEFLTYFQNEAQLDKSGLPSDRFFAERPEGSVSTLKIQRTQQEDSAVYLCASSPSLAGNPHEQYFGPGTRLTVT.

V is TRBV4-1 and J is TRBJ2-2; D is unresolved. The CDR3 spans 13 residues. The V end lost 6 bases, the J end lost 1 base, and 6 bases lay between the germline ends. Germline lookup yields CDR1 MGHRA and CDR2 YSYEKL. The CDR3 DNA is TGCGCCAGCAGAGTCAGGAACACCGGGGAGCTGTTTTTT. Translating it yields CASRVRNTGELFF.

CDR3 region: CASTRTDYSYNSPLHF. The CDR3, as DNA: TGTGCCAGTACCCGGACAGATTACTCCTATAATTCACCCCTCCACTTT. The J gene is TRBJ1-6, the V gene TRBV19; D might be TRBD1 (6 bases). Germline V gene data show CDR1 as LNHDA and CDR2 as SQIVND (reference sequence). CDR3 size: 16 residues. V was clipped by 7 bases and J by 0 bases, with 13 bases between them.

J is TRBJ1-2 and V is TRBV28; 7 bases are a match to TRBD1. CDR1 MDHEN and CDR2 SYDVKM come from the germline V gene. Losses at the gene ends were 6 bases for V and 5 bases for J; bases not matched to a gene: 3. The CDR3 has 12 residues. The CDR3 nucleotides read TGTGCCAGCAGCCAGACAGGGTATGGCTACACCTTC. It specifies CASSQTGYGYTF.

On this clone: Other DNA sequences in this sample translate to the same CDR3. V gene TRBV3-1 (or the pseudogene TRBV3-2) combines with J gene TRBJ2-5; D not certain. Germline CDR1 LGHDT, CDR2 YNNKEL (reference sequence). There are 12 residues in the CDR3. The germline V and J ends were trimmed by 1 base and 5 bases, with 5 bases remaining between them. As DNA, the CDR3 is TGTGCCAGCAGCCAAGCGAGGGAGACCCAGTACTTC. Encoded protein: CASSQARETQYF.

This chain uses TRBV10-3 with TRBJ2-3; 9 nucleotides agree with TRBD2. CDR3 length: 14 residues. Germline lookup yields CDR1 ENHRY and CDR2 SYGVKD. V lost 2 bases and J lost 3; bases outside the gene matches: 0. Here the CDR3 DNA reads TGTGCCATCAGTGAGACTAGCGGGACAGATACGCAGTATTTT. As protein: CAISETSGTDTQYF.

The genes are TRBV19 and TRBJ1-1; a possible D gene is TRBD1 (5 bases). The ends were cut back, 4 bases at V and 0 bases at J, with 12 bases in the middle. The CDR3 has 15 amino acids. Germline CDR1 and CDR2: LNHDA and SQIVND (reference sequence). Here the CDR3 reads CASSTQTEMNTEAFF. The CDR3 DNA reads as TGTGCCAGTAGTACCCAGACAGAGATGAACACTGAAGCTTTCTTT.

The gene calls are TRBV5-6 and TRBJ1-1, with D possibly being TRBD1 (5 bases). Germline V gives CDR1 SGHDT, CDR2 YYEEEE. V lost 2 bases and J 3 bases, leaving 11 bases between the germline ends. The CDR3 is made up of 14 amino acids. The CDR3 region has the DNA TGTGCCAGCAGCTTAGGGGAGGCGGACACTGAAGCTTTCTTT. Translated, it gives CASSLGEADTEAFF.